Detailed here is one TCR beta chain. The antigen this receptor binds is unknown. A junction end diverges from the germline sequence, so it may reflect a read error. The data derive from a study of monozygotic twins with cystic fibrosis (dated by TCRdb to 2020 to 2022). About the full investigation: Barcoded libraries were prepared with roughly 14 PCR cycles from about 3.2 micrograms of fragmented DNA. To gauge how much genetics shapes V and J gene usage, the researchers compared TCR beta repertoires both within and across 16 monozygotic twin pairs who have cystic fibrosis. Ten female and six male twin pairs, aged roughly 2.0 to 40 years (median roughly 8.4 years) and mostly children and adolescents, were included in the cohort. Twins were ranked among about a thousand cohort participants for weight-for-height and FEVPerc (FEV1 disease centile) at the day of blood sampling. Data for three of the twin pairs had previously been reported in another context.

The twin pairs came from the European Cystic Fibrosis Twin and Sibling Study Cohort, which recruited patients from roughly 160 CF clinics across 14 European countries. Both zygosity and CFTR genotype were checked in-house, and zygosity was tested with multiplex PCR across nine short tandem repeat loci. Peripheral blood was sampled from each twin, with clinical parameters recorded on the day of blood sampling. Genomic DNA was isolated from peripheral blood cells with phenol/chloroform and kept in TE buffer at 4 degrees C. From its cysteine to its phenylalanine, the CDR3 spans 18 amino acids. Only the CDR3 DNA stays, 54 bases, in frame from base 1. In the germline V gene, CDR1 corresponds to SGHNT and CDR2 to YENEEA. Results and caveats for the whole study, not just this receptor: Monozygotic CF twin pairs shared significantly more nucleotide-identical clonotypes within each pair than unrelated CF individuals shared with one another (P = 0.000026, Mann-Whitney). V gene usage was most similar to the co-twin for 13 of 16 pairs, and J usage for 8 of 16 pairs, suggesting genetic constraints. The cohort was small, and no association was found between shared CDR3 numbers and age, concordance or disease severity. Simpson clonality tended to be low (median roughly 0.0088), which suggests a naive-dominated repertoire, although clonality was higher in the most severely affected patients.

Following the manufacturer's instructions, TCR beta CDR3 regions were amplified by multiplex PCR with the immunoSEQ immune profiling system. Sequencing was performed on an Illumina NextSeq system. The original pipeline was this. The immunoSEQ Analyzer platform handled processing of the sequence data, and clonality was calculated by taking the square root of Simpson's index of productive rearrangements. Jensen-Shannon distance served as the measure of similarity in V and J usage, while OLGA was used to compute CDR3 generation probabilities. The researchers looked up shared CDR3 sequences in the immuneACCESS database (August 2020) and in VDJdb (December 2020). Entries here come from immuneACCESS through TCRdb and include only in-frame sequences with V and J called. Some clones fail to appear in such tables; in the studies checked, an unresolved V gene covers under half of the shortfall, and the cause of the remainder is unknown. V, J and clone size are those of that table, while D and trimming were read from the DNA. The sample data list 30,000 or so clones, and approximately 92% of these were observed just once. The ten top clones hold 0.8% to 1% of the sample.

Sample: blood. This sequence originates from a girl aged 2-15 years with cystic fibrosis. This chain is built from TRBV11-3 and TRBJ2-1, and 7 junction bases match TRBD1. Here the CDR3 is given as CASTLRVKSGGSYNEQFF. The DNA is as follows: TGTGCCAGCACCTTAAGGGTGAAGTCAGGGGGCTCCTACAATGAGCAGTTCTTC.